These 24 T cell receptor beta chains came from one sample sequenced in a study of Ad26.COV2.S vaccination and SARS-CoV-2 variants. Described treatment: about 20 received Ad26.COV2.S at low or high dose, single or two shots; 5 received placebo; per-sample allocation not given. Sampling occurred on day 63 after the first vaccine or placebo injection. TCRdb's table, derived via immunoSEQ multiplex PCR, lists solely in-frame clones and lacks some. The sample lists 430,000 or so clones, approximately 92% occurring once. The input for sequencing was peripheral blood, taken in a trial of Ad26.COV2.S vaccine versus placebo. These receptors all stem from a person between 18 and 65 years old who received the Ad26.COV2.S COVID-19 vaccine or a placebo.

This chain links TRBV7-9 with TRBJ2-3; the D is unclear. Germline CDR1 reads SEHNR; CDR2 reads FQNEAQ (reference sequence). This CDR3 has 14 amino acids. With 1 base removed from V and 3 bases from J, the gap between germline ends came to 8 bases. The DNA for the CDR3 is TGTGCCAGCAGCTTAGATGGTAGGACAGATACGCAGTATTTT. Translated: CASSLDGRTDTQYF.

V gene TRBV5-1 combines with J gene TRBJ2-1, with 7 bases aligning to TRBD2. The CDR3 spans 14 residues. V shed 2 bases, J shed 9 bases, and the junction held 8 bases outside the gene matches. Germline CDR1 and CDR2: SGHRS and YFSETQ. CDR3 in amino acids: CASSFGAGEVEQFF. The CDR3 region has the DNA TGCGCCAGCAGCTTTGGCGCGGGAGAGGTTGAGCAGTTCTTC.

Only one count was recorded for this clone. In DNA form, the CDR3 reads TGTGCCAGCAGCTTGGCGCAGGGCGACGAGCAGTACTTC. Amino acid sequence: CASSLAQGDEQYF. V usage is TRBV5-4 and J usage is TRBJ2-7; D perhaps matches TRBD1 (5 bases). Germline V gene data show CDR1 as SGHNT and CDR2 as YYREEE (reference sequence). The CDR3 is 13 residues long. V was cut by 0 bases and J by 5 bases, with 9 bases left in between.

V usage is TRBV11-2 and J usage is TRBJ2-6; tentatively, D is TRBD1 (6 bases). The CDR3 covers 16 residues. The germline V gene encodes CDR1 SGHAT and CDR2 FQNNGV. The V and J ends lost 7 bases and 4 bases respectively, with 17 bases between them. The CDR3 DNA is TGTGCCAGCAACAAACATTCCGGGACAGGGGCCAACGTCCTGACTTTC. It codes for CASNKHSGTGANVLTF.

The chain recombines TRBV18 with TRBJ2-3; D remains ambiguous. CDR3 length: 16 amino acids. CDR1 KGHSH and CDR2 LQKENI come from the germline V gene. The V end lost 1 base, the J end lost 0 bases, and 11 bases lay between the germline ends. The CDR3, as DNA: TGTGCCAGCTCACCACAAGGGATTTTAAGCACAGATACGCAGTATTTT. Protein product: CASSPQGILSTDTQYF.

This chain links TRBV4-3 with TRBJ2-5, with TRBD2 matching over 7 bases. The germline V gene encodes CDR1 LGHNA and CDR2 YSLEER. CDR3 size: 16 residues. Trimming took 0 bases from V and 5 from J; bases not matched to a gene: 9. The CDR3, as DNA: TGCGCCAGCAGCCAAGATTTGGGGGAGGGTGGGGAGACCCAGTACTTC. Translated, it gives CASSQDLGEGGETQYF.

This chain connects TRBV5-1 to TRBJ1-4; 9 bases fit TRBD1. The length of the CDR3 is 14 residues. CDR1 SGHRS and CDR2 YFSETQ come from the germline V gene. V dropped 4 bases and J dropped 6; count of bases not matched to a gene: 4. DNA of the CDR3: TGCGCCAGCAGCCCGGGACAGGGTGATGAAAAACTGTTTTTT. Translating it yields CASSPGQGDEKLFF.

The chain has TRBV27 and TRBJ1-1, with D unresolved. The CDR3 is made up of 14 amino acids. Trimming shortened V by 6 bases and J by 5 bases, and 16 bases separated the two germline ends. Germline CDR1 and CDR2: MNHEY and SMNVEV (reference sequence). CDR3 nucleotide sequence: TGTGCCAGCAGGTCCTGGGCAGGCGGGACTGAAGCTTTCTTT. Its translation is CASRSWAGGTEAFF.

The rearrangement joins TRBV19 to TRBJ2-3; D is uncertain. This CDR3 comprises 13 residues. V dropped 3 bases and J dropped 1 base, with 5 bases sitting between them. Germline-derived CDR1 and CDR2 are LNHDA and SQIVND (reference sequence). This CDR3 is CASSMTGTDTQYF. The CDR3 region has the DNA TGTGCCAGTAGTATGACCGGCACAGATACGCAGTATTTT.

The V call is TRBV29-1, the J call TRBJ2-2; D perhaps matches TRBD1 (6 bases). Germline CDR1 SQVTM, CDR2 ANQGSEA. Trimming shortened V by 7 bases and J by 7 bases, and 13 bases separated the two germline ends. The CDR3 has 12 residues. Here the CDR3 reads CSADRSIGELFF. DNA for the CDR3: TGCAGCGCCGACAGGAGTATCGGGGAGCTGTTTTTT.

The chain employs TRBV18 and TRBJ2-7; D unclear. Per the germline V gene, CDR1 is KGHSH and CDR2 is LQKENI. Trimming shortened V by 3 bases and J by 0 bases, and 12 bases separated the two germline ends. The CDR3 has 15 amino acids. CDR3: CASSPSLANSYEQYF. DNA of the CDR3: TGTGCCAGCTCACCGTCCTTGGCCAACTCCTACGAGCAGTACTTC.

Here the CDR3 DNA reads TGTGCCAGCAGCCCGAGGGTTAGCAATCAGCCCCAGCATTTT. It codes for CASSPRVSNQPQHF. V is TRBV7-8 and J is TRBJ1-5; no clear D gene. Trimming removed 5 bases from V and 0 bases from J, with 8 bases in between. The CDR3 contains 14 residues. Looked up from germline, CDR1 is SGHVS and CDR2 is FQNEAQ.

The rearrangement joins TRBV29-1 to TRBJ2-7, with 11 bases matching TRBD2. Germline V gene sequence: CDR1 SQVTM, CDR2 ANQGSEA. The trim removed 3 bases at V and 5 bases at J, leaving 6 bases unmatched. There are 14 residues in the CDR3. CDR3 in amino acids: CSVEVSGRVNEQYF. DNA for the CDR3: TGCAGCGTTGAGGTTAGCGGGAGGGTCAACGAGCAGTACTTC.

The chain is built from TRBV27 and TRBJ1-6; D unclear. CDR1 and CDR2 (germline): MNHEY, SMNVEV (reference sequence). Trimming took off 6 bases at V and 5 bases at J, with 5 bases between the two ends. This CDR3 is built from 12 residues. The CDR3 region has the DNA TGTGCCAGCAGGAATGATAATTCACCCCTCCACTTT. Translated, it gives CASRNDNSPLHF.

As for this clone: The same CDR3 also results from other DNA sequences found in this sample. This chain uses TRBV27 with TRBJ2-1, with D possibly being TRBD2 (5 bases). Trimming left V 3 bases short and J 1 base short, with 10 bases between. Germline V gene sequence: CDR1 MNHEY, CDR2 SMNVEV (reference sequence). The CDR3 has 15 residues. CDR3 sequence (DNA): TGTGCCAGCAGTTTGAGCGGCTCATCCTACAATGAGCAGTTCTTC. Its protein is CASSLSGSSYNEQFF.

The chain links TRBV6-2 or TRBV6-3 to TRBJ2-7; D is undetermined. The V gene's germline CDR1 is MNHEY and CDR2 SVGEGT. V lost 5 bases to trimming and J lost 3 bases, with 11 bases between them. The CDR3 has 13 residues. CDR3: CASSGTGNYEQYF. The CDR3 DNA reads TGTGCCAGCAGTGGTACGGGCAACTACGAGCAGTACTTC.

This clone was seen a single time. Other DNA sequences of this sample code for an identical CDR3. This chain joins TRBV15 and TRBJ1-5; D not resolved. Trimming took off 0 bases at V and 4 bases at J, with 1 base between the two ends. Germline V gene data show CDR1 as LNHNV and CDR2 as YYDKDF (reference sequence). The CDR3 covers 12 residues. The CDR3 region is CATSRENQPQHF. The CDR3 DNA sequence: TGTGCCACCAGCAGAGAAAATCAGCCCCAGCATTTT.

The genes are TRBV29-1 and TRBJ1-2; TRBD1 agrees at 10 bases. Germline lookup yields CDR1 SQVTM and CDR2 ANQGSEA. The J segment lost 7 bases and the V segment lost 4 bases, leaving 6 bases of the junction unmatched. CDR3 size: 13 residues. CDR3 sequence (DNA): TGCAGCGTTGTAGGGGACAGGGGCCGTGGCTACACCTTC. The encoded protein is CSVVGDRGRGYTF.

This clone was recorded only once. This chain connects TRBV29-1 to TRBJ2-2, with a tentative D call TRBD1 (5 bases). CDR3 length equals 14 residues. V shed 1 base and J shed 4 bases, with 10 bases lying between them. The germline gives CDR1 SQVTM, CDR2 ANQGSEA. The CDR3 DNA is TGCAGCGTTGAAGCTCGCAGGGCCACCGGGGAGCTGTTTTTT. Translating gives CSVEARRATGELFF.

This chain links TRBV4-2 with TRBJ2-7; 10 bases agree with TRBD1. The germline V gene encodes CDR1 LGHNA and CDR2 YNFKEQ. The J segment lost 2 bases and the V segment lost 2 bases, leaving 6 bases of the junction unmatched. CDR3 length equals 16 residues. The CDR3 region has the DNA TGTGCCAGCAGCCAACGGGGACAGGGGTCAACCTACGAGCAGTACTTC. This gives the protein CASSQRGQGSTYEQYF.

The CDR3 sequence is CASSDQILNTEAFF. CDR3 DNA: TGTGCCAGCAGTGATCAGATTTTGAACACTGAAGCTTTCTTT. V gene TRBV2 combines with J gene TRBJ1-1, with D hard to call. There are 14 residues in the CDR3. Germline V gene sequence: CDR1 SNHLY, CDR2 FYNNEI. V was shortened by 3 bases and J by 0 bases, with 8 bases between the two germline ends. The variable domain in full, with the rest retrieved from reference TRBV2 and TRBJ1-1, is EPEVTQTPSHQVTQMGQEVILRCVPISNHLYFYWYRQILGQKVEFLVSFYNNEISEKSEIFDDQFSVERPDGSNFTLKIRSTKLEDSAMYFCASSDQILNTEAFFGQGTRLTVV.

The chain employs TRBV6-6 and TRBJ1-6; 8 bases are shared with TRBD1. The CDR3 totals 15 residues. V lost 0 bases, J lost 9 bases, and 4 bases stayed unmatched. Germline-derived CDR1 and CDR2 are MNHNY and SVGAGI (reference sequence). CDR3 nucleotide sequence: TGTGCCAGCAGTTACTCGGGGACAGGAGGTTCACCCCTCCACTTT. It translates to CASSYSGTGGSPLHF.

The chain links TRBV6-5 to TRBJ2-7; 7 nucleotides line up with TRBD1. Germline-derived CDR1 and CDR2 are MNHEY and SVGAGI. The CDR3 spans 14 residues. J was trimmed by 0 bases and V by 3 bases; bases with no gene match: 2. CDR3 sequence (DNA): TGTGCCAGCAGTTATTGGACAGGCTCCTACGAGCAGTACTTC. Protein sequence: CASSYWTGSYEQYF.

J is TRBJ1-5 and V is TRBV4-1, with D hard to call. The CDR3 is 14 residues long. Looked up from germline, CDR1 is MGHRA and CDR2 is YSYEKL. The V end lost 0 bases, the J end lost 7 bases, and 10 bases lay between the germline ends. CDR3 protein: CASSQDQVRQPQHF. The DNA of the CDR3 is TGCGCCAGCAGCCAAGATCAGGTTCGCCAGCCCCAGCATTTT.